The 15 T cell receptor beta chains reported below all come from one sample, sequenced in a study of T cell responses to AZD1222 COVID-19 vaccine. Produced via immunoSEQ multiplex PCR; TCRdb's table is partial and in-frame only. The sample carries under 150,000 clones, roughly 92% recorded once. Material: peripheral blood, obtained 28 days after the second AZD1222 dose. The receptors originated from an adult who received the AZD1222 COVID-19 vaccine.

The chain links TRBV25-1 to TRBJ2-5; D possibly corresponds to TRBD1 (6 bases). The CDR3 extends over 16 amino acids. The germline V gene has CDR1 MGHDK and CDR2 SYGVNS. V lost 6 bases, J lost 5 bases, and 22 bases lay in between. This CDR3 is CASRGPRGGGLETQYF. The CDR3 DNA reads as TGTGCCAGCAGAGGCCCTCGGGGTGGGGGCCTTGAGACCCAGTACTTC. The variable domain in full, completed from reference TRBV25-1 and TRBJ2-5, reads EADIYQTPRYLVIGTGKKITLECSQTMGHDKMYWYQQDPGMELHLIHYSYGVNSTEKGDLSSESTVSRIRTEHFPLTLESARPSHTSQYLCASRGPRGGGLETQYFGPGTRLLVL.

Turning to this clone: At one end the junction does not follow the germline gene, possibly because of a read error. The chain carries TRBV6-5 and TRBJ1-1, with D tentatively TRBD1 (5 bases). CDR1 is MNHEY and CDR2 is SVGAGI in the germline V gene. The CDR3 consists of 13 residues. The CDR3 sequence is CASSDSPQGEAFF. The CDR3 DNA reads TGTGCCAGCAGTGACTCCCCCCAGGGAGAAGCTTTCTTT.

The genes are TRBV10-3 and TRBJ1-5; a weak D match, TRBD1 (5 bases). Trimming pared 3 bases from V and 8 bases from J, leaving 11 bases between. The CDR3 spans 13 residues. Germline CDR1 is ENHRY and CDR2 is SYGVKD. CDR3 in DNA: TGTGCCATCAGTGATCAGGGTGCCAAGCCCCAGCATTTT. It codes for CAISDQGAKPQHF.

The chain links TRBV5-1 to TRBJ2-7, with 12 bases that match TRBD2. V gave up 1 base and J gave up 6 bases; unmatched junction bases: 5. CDR3 length equals 15 residues. From germline, CDR1 is SGHRS and CDR2 YFSETQ. The CDR3 loop reads CASSLRLAGEGEQYF. CDR3 sequence (DNA): TGCGCCAGCAGCTTGAGACTAGCGGGGGAGGGCGAGCAGTACTTC.

The V call is TRBV23-1, the J call TRBJ1-5, with D possibly being TRBD1 (6 bases). TRBV23-1 is recorded as an ORF, its role being uncertain. V was shortened by 11 bases and J by 1 base, with 15 bases between the two germline ends. The CDR3 length is 14 residues. CDR3 residues: CAPGDTDSNQPQHF. The CDR3, as DNA: TGCGCCCCAGGGGATACCGACAGCAATCAGCCCCAGCATTTT.

The chain carries TRBV5-6 and TRBJ2-2; D is unresolved. The CDR3 sequence is 13 residues long. Trimming cost V 2 bases and J 5 bases, with 7 bases left between them. Germline V gene data show CDR1 as SGHDT and CDR2 as YYEEEE. The CDR3 spells CASSFSRTGELFF. The CDR3 nucleotides are TGTGCCAGCAGCTTCTCGAGGACCGGGGAGCTGTTTTTT.

The chain joins TRBV30 to TRBJ1-3; D is unclear. The V and J ends lost 1 base and 2 bases respectively, with 0 bases between them. Germline V gene lookup returns CDR1 GTSNPN and CDR2 SVGIG (reference sequence). The CDR3 extends over 11 amino acids. The CDR3 is CAWSAGNTIYF. The CDR3 region has the DNA TGTGCCTGGAGTGCTGGAAACACCATATATTTT. Filled out from reference TRBV30 and TRBJ1-3, the complete variable domain reads SQTIHQWPATLVQPVGSPLSLECTVEGTSNPNLYWYRQAAGRGLQLLFYSVGIGQISSEVPQNLSASRPQDRQFILSSKKLLLSDSGFYLCAWSAGNTIYFGEGSWLTVV.

The rearrangement joins TRBV11-3 to TRBJ2-3, with 11 bases identical to TRBD2. Germline lookup yields CDR1 SGHNT and CDR2 YENEEA. CDR3 length: 15 residues. The V and J ends lost 4 bases and 5 bases, in that order; junction bases with no gene match: 5. CDR3 region: CASSSGLAGRDTQYF. CDR3 DNA sequence: TGTGCCAGCAGCTCCGGACTAGCGGGTCGAGATACGCAGTATTTT. The entire variable domain, with the rest obtained from reference TRBV11-3 and TRBJ2-3, is as follows: EAGVVQSPRYKIIEKKQPVAFWCNPISGHNTLYWYLQNLGQGPELLIRYENEEAVDDSQLPKDRFSAERLKGVDSTLKIQPAELGDSAVYLCASSSGLAGRDTQYFGPGTRLTVL.

The table lists this clone with a few counts. Other DNA sequences of this sample code for an identical CDR3. CDR3 amino acids: CAWSVRGNQPQHF. The DNA for the CDR3 is TGTGCCTGGAGTGTACGGGGAAATCAGCCCCAGCATTTT. The V call is TRBV30, the J call TRBJ1-5; D gene unclear. Deletions cut 0 bases from V and 4 bases from J, with 7 bases between. CDR3 size: 13 residues. Looked up from germline, CDR1 is GTSNPN and CDR2 is SVGIG (reference sequence).

The rearrangement links TRBV10-3 to TRBJ2-7, with 9 bases that match TRBD1. Trimming cost V 3 bases and J 5 bases; bases outside gene matches: 11. There are 16 residues in the CDR3. The germline V gene has CDR1 ENHRY and CDR2 SYGVKD. As DNA, the CDR3 is TGTGCCATCAGTGACCCTGGGACAGGGCATCGGGACGAGCAGTACTTC. As protein: CAISDPGTGHRDEQYF.

V usage is TRBV30 and J usage is TRBJ1-2; D remains unclear. The germline CDR1 and CDR2 sequences are GTSNPN and SVGIG (reference sequence). Trimming pared 7 bases from V and 5 bases from J, leaving 17 bases between. This CDR3 is 13 amino acids long. The CDR3 here is CASLEEPEYGYTF. DNA for the CDR3: TGTGCCTCCCTCGAGGAGCCGGAATATGGCTACACCTTC.

The genes are TRBV9 and TRBJ2-2; D not certain. V gave up 4 bases and J gave up 0 bases, with 10 bases separating them. The CDR3 totals 15 residues. Germline V CDR1 and CDR2: SGDLS, YYNGEE. CDR3 DNA sequence: TGTGCCAGCAGCCTCCGGACCTCGAACACCGGGGAGCTGTTTTTT. It codes for CASSLRTSNTGELFF.

CDR3 DNA sequence: TGTGCCAGCAGCTCCCAGCCCATGGTAGCAGATACGCAGTATTTT. Translated, it gives CASSSQPMVADTQYF. V usage is TRBV9 and J usage is TRBJ2-3; D unresolved. Trimming removed 4 bases at V and 4 bases at J, with 16 bases between. Germline values: CDR1 SGDLS, CDR2 YYNGEE. The CDR3 contains 15 residues.

This chain connects TRBV19 to TRBJ2-7, with 7 bases identical to TRBD1. The CDR3 has 14 amino acids. Per the germline V gene, CDR1 is LNHDA and CDR2 is SQIVND (reference sequence). V gave up 6 bases and J gave up 0 bases; unmatched junction bases: 5. The DNA for the CDR3 is TGTGCCAGTAGCCAGACAGGGAGCTCCTACGAGCAGTACTTC. It translates to CASSQTGSSYEQYF.

V and J are TRBV30 and TRBJ1-1, with TRBD1 as a possible D gene (5 bases). V was pared by 2 bases and J by 1 base, with 14 bases between. In germline, CDR1 is GTSNPN, CDR2 SVGIG (reference sequence). This CDR3 contains 15 residues. CDR3 sequence reads: CAWSTLLGGNTEAFF. The DNA of the CDR3 is TGTGCCTGGAGTACCCTCCTTGGGGGGAACACTGAAGCTTTCTTT. The complete variable domain, with remaining parts taken from reference TRBV30 and TRBJ1-1, reads SQTIHQWPATLVQPVGSPLSLECTVEGTSNPNLYWYRQAAGRGLQLLFYSVGIGQISSEVPQNLSASRPQDRQFILSSKKLLLSDSGFYLCAWSTLLGGNTEAFFGQGTRLTVV.